Presented here are 28 T cell receptor beta chains from one specimen sequenced in a study of T-cell memory formation after mild COVID-19. TCRdb redid the calling of the 5' RACE reads with MiXCR, one entry per CDR3 protein. The table shows some 130,000 distinct CDR3 sequences, with approximately 6.3% occurring only once. Source material: PBMCs or a T cell subset sorted from them (not recorded which). All receptors come from an adult woman who had mild COVID-19 (a few samples of this study predate the infection). Cell type and time point are not known.

This clonotype occurred many times. The rearrangement links TRBV9 to TRBJ2-7; 8 bases map to TRBD1. Germline-derived CDR1 and CDR2 are SGDLS and YYNGEE. The V gene end was trimmed by 0 bases and the J gene end by 0 bases; junction bases not matched to a gene: 2. This CDR3 spans 15 amino acids. The CDR3 sequence is CASSVDGTGSYEQYF. CDR3 coding DNA: TGTGCCAGCAGCGTAGATGGGACAGGCTCCTACGAGCAGTACTTC.

This clonotype was seen more than once but under ten times. The chain carries TRBV2 and TRBJ2-7; the D gene is possibly TRBD1 (6 bases). Trimming took 7 bases from V and 5 from J, leaving 18 bases between them. Germline V CDR1 and CDR2: SNHLY, FYNNEI. CDR3 length equals 14 residues. The CDR3 region has the DNA TGTGCCAGCACCCTAAGGACAGCAACGGACGAGCAGTACTTC. Translating gives CASTLRTATDEQYF.

This clonotype came up a few times. The gene calls are TRBV4-2 and TRBJ1-4; D gene unclear. Germline V CDR1 and CDR2: LGHNA, YNFKEQ. The V end was cut by 0 bases, the J end by 6 bases, with 5 bases between. The CDR3 has 13 residues. CDR3 sequence reads: CASSQDGDEKLFF. CDR3 in DNA: TGTGCCAGCAGCCAAGATGGGGATGAAAAACTGTTTTTT.

This clonotype was observed a handful of times. The CDR3 reads CASSSRQGLGNTIYF. As DNA, the CDR3 is TGTGCCAGCAGTTCACGACAGGGTTTAGGCAACACCATATATTTT. The chain couples TRBV12-3 or TRBV12-4 to TRBJ1-3; 7 positions agree with TRBD1. The V gene end was trimmed by 4 bases and the J gene end by 7 bases; junction bases not matched to a gene: 10. This CDR3 is 15 amino acids long.

J is TRBJ2-5 and V is TRBV12-3 or TRBV12-4; TRBD2 matches 8 bases. With 7 bases clipped from V and 4 bases from J, the junction kept 8 bases outside the gene matches. The CDR3 sequence is 14 residues long. The CDR3 DNA follows: TGTGCCAGCACCTTCCGGGAGGGGGGAGAGACCCAGTACTTC. Translated: CASTFREGGETQYF.

The chain employs TRBV3-1 and TRBJ1-1; D is perhaps TRBD1 (5 bases). Trimming took off 3 bases at V and 6 bases at J, with 14 bases between the two ends. Germline V gene sequence: CDR1 LGHDT, CDR2 YNNKEL (reference sequence). The CDR3 length is 14 residues. CDR3: CASSHKTGHPEAFF. The CDR3 DNA follows: TGTGCCAGCAGCCATAAAACCGGACATCCTGAAGCTTTCTTT.

This clonotype was recorded many times. In nucleotides, the CDR3 is TGTGCCAGCAGCATAGAGCGGGACTCCTACAATGAGCAGTTCTTC. Translating gives CASSIERDSYNEQFF. The V gene is TRBV7-9, the J gene TRBJ2-1; 7 bases are a match to TRBD2. Germline CDR1 and CDR2: SEHNR and FQNEAQ (reference sequence). With V trimmed by 5 bases and J by 0 bases, 4 bases remained unmatched. The CDR3 is 15 residues long.

A few counts support this clonotype. This chain joins TRBV7-6 and TRBJ2-5; tentative D call: TRBD1 (5 bases). CDR1 SGHVS and CDR2 FNYEAQ come from the germline V gene. This CDR3 contains 17 residues. V lost 1 base, J lost 4 bases, and 19 bases lay in between. CDR3 amino acids: CASSLEGVGVRAETQYF. DNA for the CDR3: TGTGCCAGCAGCTTAGAGGGTGTAGGGGTCAGGGCAGAGACCCAGTACTTC.

This clonotype was picked up many times. The chain has TRBV5-4 and TRBJ2-3; 13 bases align to TRBD2. J was trimmed by 4 bases and V by 0 bases; bases with no gene match: 2. CDR1 SGHNT and CDR2 YYREEE come from the germline V gene (reference sequence). This CDR3 is built from 16 residues. CDR3 bases: TGTGCCAGCAGCTTGGGACTAGCGGGGGGAGCAGATACGCAGTATTTT. Residues: CASSLGLAGGADTQYF.

This clonotype turned up a few times. The J gene is TRBJ2-7, the V gene TRBV11-3; TRBD1 might be the D (5 bases). The germline V gene encodes CDR1 SGHNT and CDR2 YENEEA. Between the trimmed V and J ends, which lost 3 bases and 2 bases, there was a span of 17 bases. The CDR3 sequence is 16 residues long. The CDR3 loop reads CASSLETRQGAYEQYF. The DNA for the CDR3 is TGTGCCAGCAGCTTGGAGACTCGACAAGGGGCCTACGAGCAGTACTTC.

This clonotype has at least ten counts. At one end, the junction sequence differs from germline, possibly due to a read error. The rearrangement uses TRBV4-2 and TRBJ1-2; D gene unclear. Germline V gene lookup returns CDR1 LGHNA and CDR2 YNFKEQ. This CDR3 region has 15 residues. CDR3 loop: CASSQDGRSGVGNNF. CDR3 nucleotides: TGTGCCAGCAGCCAAGACGGGCGGTCCGGCGTAGGGAATAATTTC.

This clonotype was picked up a small number of times. J is TRBJ2-3 and V is TRBV7-2; TRBD1 matches 10 bases. The V segment lost 5 bases and the J segment 5 bases; nucleotides outside the gene matches: 10. Germline V CDR1 and CDR2: SGHTA, FQGNSA. The CDR3 is 16 residues long. Here the CDR3 DNA reads TGTGCCAGCAGCCCGCGGCTAGGACAGGGGGAAGATACGCAGTATTTT. This codes for CASSPRLGQGEDTQYF.

The V and J genes are TRBV20-1 and TRBJ1-2; D is undetermined. This CDR3 spans 17 amino acids. The V gene's germline CDR1 is DFQATT and CDR2 SNEGSKA (reference sequence). Trimming took 0 bases from V and 2 from J, leaving 19 bases between them. The DNA of the CDR3 is TGCAGTGCTAGAGATATTACCGGGTCACAGCCGAACTATGGCTACACCTTC. Protein: CSARDITGSQPNYGYTF.

The chain employs TRBV7-3 and TRBJ1-1; D unresolved. The V end lost 4 bases, the J end lost 3 bases, and 9 bases lay between the germline ends. The length of the CDR3 is 13 residues. CDR1 SGHTA and CDR2 FQGTGA come from the germline V gene. CDR3 sequence (DNA): TGTGCCAGCAGCTCGGGGATCTACACTGAAGCTTTCTTT. Translating gives CASSSGIYTEAFF.

This clonotype occurred many times. The rearrangement uses TRBV20-1 and TRBJ2-1; D might be TRBD2 (6 bases). V was trimmed by 1 base and J by 9 bases, leaving 19 bases between them. Germline CDR1 reads DFQATT; CDR2 reads SNEGSKA (reference sequence). CDR3 size: 15 residues. The chain's CDR3 is CSARVWLAPGGEQFF. For the CDR3, the DNA is TGCAGTGCTAGAGTATGGCTAGCGCCTGGAGGTGAGCAGTTCTTC.

This clonotype was counted many times. The chain carries TRBV27 and TRBJ2-7, with 8 bases fitting TRBD1. The CDR3 sequence is 15 residues long. Looked up from germline, CDR1 is MNHEY and CDR2 is SMNVEV (reference sequence). V shed 3 bases, J shed 0 bases, and the junction held 4 bases outside the gene matches. The CDR3: CASSFLGQVSYEQYF. DNA for the CDR3: TGTGCCAGCAGTTTTTTGGGACAGGTCTCCTACGAGCAGTACTTC.

V and J are TRBV12-3 or TRBV12-4 and TRBJ1-2; a possible D gene is TRBD1 (5 bases). Trimming left V 3 bases short and J 8 bases short, with 13 bases between. This CDR3 is built from 13 residues. CDR3 protein: CASSFGGRRGYTF. The CDR3 DNA is TGTGCCAGCAGTTTCGGGGGGAGAAGGGGCTACACCTTC.

This clonotype showed up just a few times. The chain joins TRBV11-2 to TRBJ2-1, with a weak D call TRBD2 (6 bases). CDR3 size: 15 residues. Germline V CDR1 and CDR2: SGHAT, FQNNGV. The germline V and J ends were trimmed by 5 bases and 1 base, with 12 bases remaining between them. The CDR3: CASSRGTPSYNEQFF. The CDR3 DNA sequence: TGTGCCAGCAGCCGGGGGACTCCTTCCTACAATGAGCAGTTCTTC.

This chain joins TRBV24-1 and TRBJ2-5, with TRBD1 as a possible D gene (6 bases). The germline V gene has CDR1 KGHDR and CDR2 SFDVKD. The CDR3 runs to 15 residues. Trimming shortened V by 3 bases and J by 2 bases, and 12 bases separated the two germline ends. CDR3 nucleotide sequence: TGTGCCACCAGTGATGCCGGACAGATACAAGAGACCCAGTACTTC. Its protein is CATSDAGQIQETQYF.

This clonotype was detected only a few times. J is TRBJ2-5 and V is TRBV4-1, with D possibly matching TRBD2 (7 bases). The CDR3 covers 18 residues. V lost 1 base and J 2 bases, leaving 20 bases between the germline ends. The germline V gene has CDR1 MGHRA and CDR2 YSYEKL. The CDR3 sequence is CASSQVQRGPGGQETQYF. CDR3 sequence (DNA): TGCGCCAGCAGCCAAGTACAACGGGGGCCGGGGGGTCAAGAGACCCAGTACTTC.

The chain carries TRBV29-1 and TRBJ2-3; unclear D gene. CDR3 length equals 13 residues. V lost 3 bases and J lost 2, with 9 bases in between. Germline CDR1 SQVTM, CDR2 ANQGSEA. CDR3 loop: CSVEAGSTDTQYF. DNA of the CDR3: TGCAGCGTTGAGGCTGGGTCCACAGATACGCAGTATTTT.

J is TRBJ1-5 and V is TRBV12-3 or TRBV12-4; D is unresolved. V was clipped by 8 bases and J by 6 bases, with 8 bases between them. This CDR3 is 11 amino acids long. The CDR3 coding sequence is TGTGCCAGCGGCCTGGGTCAGCCCCAGCATTTT. Translating it yields CASGLGQPQHF.

The chain has TRBV29-1 and TRBJ2-7, with TRBD2 as a possible D gene (6 bases). The CDR3 has 14 residues. Trimming removed 1 base at V and 0 bases at J, with 10 bases between. CDR1 is SQVTM and CDR2 is ANQGSEA in the germline V gene. The DNA of the CDR3 is TGCAGCGTTGAAGGGGACGGGAGCTCCTACGAGCAGTACTTC. This gives the protein CSVEGDGSSYEQYF.

The table lists this clonotype with many counts. V gene TRBV7-9 combines with J gene TRBJ2-5, with 9 bases that match TRBD2. The CDR3 has 16 residues. Unmatched junction bases numbered 7, after V lost 2 bases and J lost 3 bases. Germline lookup yields CDR1 SEHNR and CDR2 FQNEAQ (reference sequence). The CDR3 region has the DNA TGTGCCAGCAGCTTACTGGCTAGCGGGATTAAAGAGACCCAGTACTTC. Translated, it gives CASSLLASGIKETQYF.

A few counts support this clonotype. V and J are TRBV4-1 and TRBJ2-1, with 13 bases that match TRBD2. Germline V gene sequence: CDR1 MGHRA, CDR2 YSYEKL. This CDR3 contains 16 residues. The V gene end was trimmed by 4 bases and the J gene end by 8 bases; junction bases not matched to a gene: 8. The CDR3 DNA follows: TGCGCCAGCAGCCTTCTAACTAGCGGGGGGGCCTATGAGCAGTTCTTC. Encoded protein: CASSLLTSGGAYEQFF.

This clonotype was detected many times. The chain uses TRBV19 and TRBJ2-7; 7 bases map to TRBD2. There are 14 residues in the CDR3. The trim removed 3 bases at V and 4 bases at J, leaving 6 bases unmatched. Germline V gives CDR1 LNHDA, CDR2 SQIVND (reference sequence). The CDR3 reads CASSINPGGYEQYF. CDR3 in DNA: TGTGCCAGTAGTATCAATCCGGGGGGATACGAGCAGTACTTC.

The V gene is TRBV7-6, the J gene TRBJ2-1; D not certain. The CDR3 has 13 residues. Germline V CDR1 and CDR2: SGHVS, FNYEAQ. V lost 2 bases, J lost 6 bases, and 8 bases lay in between. CDR3 in amino acids: CASSLRLFNEQFF. CDR3 sequence (DNA): TGTGCCAGCAGCTTAAGACTGTTCAATGAGCAGTTCTTC.

This clonotype has a count of ten or more. The chain couples TRBV7-8 to TRBJ2-1, with 8 positions matching TRBD2. V was pared by 1 base and J by 4 bases, with 3 bases of the junction left unmatched. Germline lookup yields CDR1 SGHVS and CDR2 FQNEAQ. The CDR3 length is 15 residues. CDR3 loop: CASSLELAAYNEQFF. CDR3 bases: TGTGCCAGCAGCTTAGAACTAGCGGCTTACAATGAGCAGTTCTTC.